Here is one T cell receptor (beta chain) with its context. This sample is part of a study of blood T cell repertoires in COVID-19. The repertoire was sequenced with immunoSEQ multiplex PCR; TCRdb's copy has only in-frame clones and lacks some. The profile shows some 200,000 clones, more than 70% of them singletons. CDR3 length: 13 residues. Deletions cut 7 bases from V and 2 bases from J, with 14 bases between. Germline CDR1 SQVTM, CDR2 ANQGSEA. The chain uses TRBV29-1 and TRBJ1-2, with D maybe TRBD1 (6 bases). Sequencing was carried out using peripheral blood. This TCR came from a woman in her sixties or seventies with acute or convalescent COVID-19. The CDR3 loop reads CSANPGVNYGYTF. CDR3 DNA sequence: TGCAGCGCCAACCCAGGGGTCAACTATGGCTACACCTTC.